Reported below is one T cell receptor (beta chain). Its cognate antigen is unknown. The PCR contained 60 Vbeta and 13 Jbeta primers. The assay was immunoSEQ multiplex PCR, and TCRdb's table has in-frame clones only and misses some. Among 210,000 or so clones listed, around 80% were seen once. This CDR3 contains 16 residues. Trimming removed 6 bases from V and 0 bases from J, with 15 bases in between. CDR1 is MDHEN and CDR2 is SYDVKM in the germline V gene. The donors comprised healthy bone marrow donors. The data stem from a study of cytomegalovirus exposure and HLA in healthy donors. Study-wide points: HLA alleles were associated with 18,000 or so TCR beta sequences in a later analysis at 0.05 false discovery rate. In a later analysis, a missense DCLRE1C variant was linked to TCR beta V- and J-gene trimming.

The sample consisted of PBMCs. This rearrangement joins TRBV28 to TRBJ2-1; D may be TRBD2 (5 bases). The receptor's source is a boy aged 10-17 years in good health and CMV-seronegative. As DNA, the CDR3 is TGTGCCAGCAGCGAATTCGGAGGCAGCTCCTACAATGAGCAGTTCTTC. Translation gives CASSEFGGSSYNEQFF.